The clone carrying this T cell receptor (beta chain) has a handful of counts. What it binds is unknown. These data belong to a study of blood T cells in healthy people across ages. Findings of the study overall: A roughly linear fall in TCR beta diversity per million T cells was seen with increasing age. It was not possible, with unsorted PBMCs, to conclusively compare naive and antigen-experienced cells. Naive CD4+ cells and diversity were both higher in long-lived donors than in aged donors.

Through a sample-barcoded 5' primer and a J-beta primer mix, a second PCR was run for roughly 7 to 12 cycles. TCRdb processed the 5' RACE reads anew with MiXCR; each CDR3 protein has one entry. Of about 1.1 million distinct CDR3 sequences in the sample, 35% to 40% were seen once. Sequencing used blood. The TCR was taken from a man younger than 30 in good health.

Here the CDR3 reads CASSEQPGQWNEQFF. DNA of the CDR3: TGTGCCAGCAGTGAGCAGCCTGGACAGTGGAATGAGCAGTTCTTC. The chain is built from TRBV2 and TRBJ2-1, with D possibly being TRBD1 (6 bases). V lost 3 bases and J 7 bases, leaving 16 bases between the germline ends. Looked up from germline, CDR1 is SNHLY and CDR2 is FYNNEI. This CDR3 has 15 amino acids.